This entry features one TCR beta chain sequence. The sample comes from a study of T cell responses to AZD1222 COVID-19 vaccine. Using immunoSEQ multiplex PCR, the repertoire was profiled, and TCRdb retains in-frame clones only, with some absent. Here the sample spans about 140,000 clones, more than 75% being singletons. The CDR3 loop spans 16 amino acids. V was clipped by 0 bases and J by 2 bases, with 11 bases between them. Looked up from germline, CDR1 is MGHRA and CDR2 is YSYEKL. The gene calls are TRBV4-1 and TRBJ1-3; D not resolved. The TCR sequence derives from an adult in good health. The sequencing used peripheral blood, collected on day 0 of AZD1222 vaccination. The CDR3 region is CASSQDGQEAGNTIYF. CDR3 coding DNA: TGCGCCAGCAGCCAAGACGGGCAGGAGGCTGGAAACACCATATATTTT.